These 22 T cell receptor beta chains originate from one sample sequenced in a study. MiXCR, applied by TCRdb to the 5' RACE reads, yields one record per CDR3 protein. Among about 57,000 distinct CDR3 sequences listed, approximately 27% were seen once. Cells sorted as Tregs were CD4+, CD25+ and CD127-/low. The sample was tumor-infiltrating Tregs sorted from the breast tumor. Receptors originate from a female donor with breast cancer.

Ten or more counts support this clonotype. The chain is built from TRBV30 and TRBJ1-5, with 9 bases that match TRBD1. This CDR3 is built from 13 residues. V lost 1 base, J lost 5 bases, and 0 bases stayed unmatched. The germline V gene encodes CDR1 GTSNPN and CDR2 SVGIG (reference sequence). This chain's CDR3 is CAWSGTGDQPQHF. CDR3 nucleotide sequence: TGTGCCTGGAGTGGGACAGGGGATCAGCCCCAGCATTTT.

This clonotype came up a few times. V gene TRBV5-5 combines with J gene TRBJ2-5; 7 nucleotides line up with TRBD1. V lost 0 bases and J lost 2; bases outside the gene matches: 4. The CDR3 sequence is 15 residues long. CDR1 is SGHKS, CDR2 YYEKEE, per germline (reference sequence). Written as DNA, the CDR3 is TGTGCCAGCAGCTTGGAGACAGGGTCTCAAGAGACCCAGTACTTC. It translates to CASSLETGSQETQYF. The whole variable domain, remainder taken from reference TRBV5-5 and TRBJ2-5, is DAGVTQSPTHLIKTRGQQVTLRCSPISGHKSVSWYQQVLGQGPQFIFQYYEKEERGRGNFPDRFSARQFPNYSSELNVNALLLGDSALYLCASSLETGSQETQYFGPGTRLLVL.

There are many counts of this clonotype. The chain links TRBV4-3 to TRBJ1-2, with no clear D. Germline CDR1 reads LGHNA; CDR2 reads YSLEER. Deletions cut 0 bases from V and 7 bases from J, with 12 bases between. The CDR3 runs 14 residues. In nucleotides, the CDR3 is TGCGCCAGCAGCCAAGAACACGAAGGCAGTGGCTACACCTTC. Its translation is CASSQEHEGSGYTF.

This sequence joins TRBV25-1 and TRBJ1-1, with D uncertain. This CDR3 is 12 amino acids long. Germline assignment: CDR1 MGHDK and CDR2 SYGVNS. Trimming pared 1 base from V and 6 bases from J, leaving 6 bases between. CDR3 coding DNA: TGTGCCAGCAGTGAATCCACTTCTGAAGCTTTCTTT. Translated, it gives CASSESTSEAFF.

V usage is TRBV9 and J usage is TRBJ2-3; no reliable D call. Trimming cost V 0 bases and J 5 bases, with 4 bases left between them. The CDR3 has 12 residues. Germline CDR1 and CDR2: SGDLS and YYNGEE. Here the CDR3 DNA reads TGTGCCAGCAGCGTAGGGCGAGATACGCAGTATTTT. It codes for CASSVGRDTQYF.

This chain uses TRBV7-9 with TRBJ1-3; D not certain. Trimming removed 1 base from V and 4 bases from J, with 14 bases in between. Germline V CDR1 and CDR2: SEHNR, FQNEAQ (reference sequence). The CDR3 is 16 amino acids. Written as DNA, the CDR3 is TGTGCCAGCAGCTTAGTGTCCGGGGTCGCCGGAAACACCATATATTTT. As protein: CASSLVSGVAGNTIYF.

This clonotype was counted at least ten times. This rearrangement joins TRBV6-1 to TRBJ1-2; unclear D gene. Looked up from germline, CDR1 is MNHNS and CDR2 is SASEGT. This CDR3 region has 12 residues. V dropped 5 bases and J dropped 4 bases, with 8 bases sitting between them. CDR3 bases: TGTGCCAGCAGTCCGGGTTTCTATGGCTACACCTTC. Amino acids: CASSPGFYGYTF.

This clonotype has only a few counts. V and J are TRBV11-2 and TRBJ1-2; D is perhaps TRBD1 (6 bases). Deletions cut 4 bases from V and 7 bases from J, with 16 bases between. Per the germline V gene, CDR1 is SGHAT and CDR2 is FQNNGV. CDR3 length: 14 amino acids. Here the CDR3 reads CASSSEQGAVGYTF. In DNA form, the CDR3 reads TGTGCCAGCAGCTCCGAACAGGGAGCGGTTGGCTACACCTTC.

This clonotype was counted at least ten times. The chain carries TRBV5-6 and TRBJ1-2, with 7 bases that match TRBD1. With V trimmed by 1 base and J by 3 bases, 9 bases remained unmatched. Germline-derived CDR1 and CDR2 are SGHDT and YYEEEE. The CDR3 covers 16 residues. The CDR3 spells CASSLWGGGTDYGYTF. The CDR3 nucleotides read TGTGCCAGCAGCTTGTGGGGCGGCGGGACAGACTATGGCTACACCTTC.

This clonotype appeared many times. The J gene is TRBJ2-1, the V gene TRBV6-6; D perhaps matches TRBD2 (5 bases). The CDR3 totals 17 residues. Trimming took 2 bases from V and 8 from J, leaving 22 bases between them. Germline V lookup: CDR1 MNHNY, CDR2 SVGAGI (reference sequence). CDR3 sequence: CASSYESLEGGSDEQFF. CDR3 nucleotide sequence: TGTGCCAGCAGTTACGAATCTTTAGAAGGAGGTTCGGATGAGCAGTTCTTC.

The CDR3 loop reads CASSKVGDAEAFF. Here the CDR3 DNA reads TGTGCCAGCTCGAAAGTGGGGGACGCTGAAGCTTTCTTT. The chain couples TRBV9 to TRBJ1-1; possible D gene TRBD1, 5 bases. Germline V gives CDR1 SGDLS, CDR2 YYNGEE. CDR3 length: 13 residues. V lost 7 bases and J 6 bases, leaving 16 bases between the germline ends.

The chain employs TRBV6-1 and TRBJ1-2; D not certain. Germline loops: CDR1 MNHNS, CDR2 SASEGT. This CDR3 is built from 11 residues. The V end lost 6 bases, the J end lost 6 bases, and 8 bases lay between the germline ends. The CDR3 loop reads CASSRVDGYTF. The CDR3 DNA reads as TGTGCCAGCAGCCGAGTGGATGGCTACACCTTC.

A remark on this clonotype: Germline and junction disagree at one end, which may indicate a read error. This chain links TRBV7-2 with TRBJ1-1; tentatively, D is TRBD1 (6 bases). This CDR3 has 14 amino acids. Germline CDR1 SGHTA, CDR2 FQGNSA. CDR3 region: CASNLSEGGTEAFF. As DNA, the CDR3 is TGTGCCAGCAACTTATCGGAGGGGGGCACTGAAGCTTTCTTT.

The chain links TRBV27 to TRBJ2-1; 9 bases map to TRBD1. V lost 7 bases, J lost 0 bases, and 7 bases stayed unmatched. Germline V gives CDR1 MNHEY, CDR2 SMNVEV (reference sequence). The CDR3 totals 16 residues. CDR3 in amino acids: CASNRDRAGSYNEQFF. Here the CDR3 DNA reads TGTGCCAGCAACAGGGACAGGGCGGGCTCCTACAATGAGCAGTTCTTC.

This clonotype was detected a few times. The chain recombines TRBV10-3 with TRBJ2-7; D gene uncertain. V was cut by 3 bases and J by 0 bases, with 12 bases left in between. Germline-derived CDR1 and CDR2 are ENHRY and SYGVKD. This CDR3 is built from 15 residues. CDR3 in amino acids: CAISDRKGNSYEQYF. For the CDR3, the DNA is TGTGCCATCAGTGATAGGAAAGGGAACTCCTACGAGCAGTACTTC.

This clonotype was seen many times. The gene calls are TRBV10-1 and TRBJ2-7; a possible D gene is TRBD2 (5 bases). The CDR3 has 15 residues. CDR1 is WNHNN and CDR2 is SYGVQD in the germline V gene (reference sequence). Between the trimmed V and J ends, which lost 3 bases and 3 bases, there was a span of 15 bases. The CDR3 bases are TGCGCCAGCAGTGATACCGGAGGAACCTACTACGAGCAGTACTTC. Translation: CASSDTGGTYYEQYF.

The chain employs TRBV27 and TRBJ1-5; D is undetermined. Germline V gives CDR1 MNHEY, CDR2 SMNVEV (reference sequence). The CDR3 extends over 13 amino acids. The V and J ends lost 4 bases and 7 bases respectively, with 11 bases between them. For the CDR3, the DNA is TGTGCCAGCAGTTATCGGTTAGGCCAGCCCCAGCATTTT. It codes for CASSYRLGQPQHF.

This clonotype has a handful of counts. V and J are TRBV20-1 and TRBJ2-5; TRBD2 agrees at 7 bases. Trimming at V came to 4 bases and at J to 5 bases, leaving 13 bases not matched to a gene. The germline gives CDR1 DFQATT, CDR2 SNEGSKA (reference sequence). This CDR3 is 15 amino acids long. Written as DNA, the CDR3 is TGCAGTGCTATTACAGACCGGGACTATGAGGAGACCCAGTACTTC. Encoded protein: CSAITDRDYEETQYF.

The V and J genes are TRBV9 and TRBJ2-1; unclear D gene. V gave up 3 bases and J gave up 11 bases, with 18 bases separating them. This CDR3 spans 14 amino acids. The germline CDR1 and CDR2 sequences are SGDLS and YYNGEE. The DNA for the CDR3 is TGTGCCAGCAGCGCCCGAGCTGTCAGCCCAAAGCAGTTCTTC. This translates into CASSARAVSPKQFF.

This clonotype was seen many times. The V gene is TRBV25-1, the J gene TRBJ2-3; unclear D gene. Germline CDR1 is MGHDK and CDR2 is SYGVNS. The CDR3 has 17 residues. V was clipped by 7 bases and J by 2 bases, with 22 bases between them. CDR3 region: CASTLTSTGRYTDTQYF. The CDR3, as DNA: TGTGCCAGCACCCTTACATCTACCGGAAGGTACACAGATACGCAGTATTTT.

This clonotype has at least ten counts. The J gene is TRBJ2-5, the V gene TRBV5-1; TRBD1 matches 8 bases. There are 14 residues in the CDR3. Germline V lookup: CDR1 SGHRS, CDR2 YFSETQ. V shed 4 bases, J shed 5 bases, and the junction held 7 bases outside the gene matches. The CDR3 protein is CASSLGQGDETQYF. The CDR3 DNA sequence: TGCGCCAGCAGCCTTGGACAGGGAGACGAGACCCAGTACTTC.

The chain recombines TRBV6-6 with TRBJ2-7; no definite D call. V was clipped by 2 bases and J by 2 bases, with 10 bases between them. CDR3 length: 14 amino acids. Germline V lookup: CDR1 MNHNY, CDR2 SVGAGI (reference sequence). CDR3 coding DNA: TGTGCCAGCAGTTACACACAGAAACCCTACGAGCAGTACTTC. This translates into CASSYTQKPYEQYF.